What follows is one TCR beta chain and its context. The antigen remains undetermined. TCRdb called the reads again in MiXCR, with one record for every CDR3 protein. The repertoire consists of about 570,000 distinct CDR3 sequences, with approximately 40% occurring once and the leading ten covering 48%. The data were taken from a study of T cell repertoires in cytomegalovirus infection. Study summary: Public signatures in TCR beta pointed to CMV infection and matching HLA type.

The germline CDR1 and CDR2 sequences are GTSNPN and SVGIG (reference sequence). V was clipped by 2 bases and J by 5 bases, with 22 bases between them. The CDR3 consists of 17 residues. The receptor was isolated from a human donor in good health (CMV status not recorded). Some clones in this sample may be carry-over from other donors' samples. The gene calls are TRBV30 and TRBJ2-1, with D perhaps given as TRBD1 or TRBD2 (5 bases each). The sequences come from cultured PBMCs, collected from culture after CMV antigen stimulation. The CDR3 bases are TGTGCCTGGAGTCCAACAATGAACCGGGACCCACACAATGAGCAGTTCTTC. This codes for CAWSPTMNRDPHNEQFF.